The sequence of this TCR beta chain was determined in a study of blood T cell repertoires in COVID-19 (dated by TCRdb to between 2020 and 2021). Context from the whole study: Samples from collaborators originated in the United States, Italy and Spain and spanned both the acute and convalescent phases of COVID-19. The prospective study material was composed of cDNA or gDNA derived from T cells, B-cell-depleted T cells, or PBMCs. Deeply sampled blood TCRbeta repertoires from subjects exposed to, actively infected with, or recovered from COVID-19 were included in the dataset. The repertoires were made available in a free public database intended to serve as a resource for research on the immune response to SARS-CoV-2. The samples were drawn from the first 160 participants of the ongoing ImmuneRACE study and from 950 to 1,500 subjects provided by 6 global collaborators. A de-identified subject ID, COVID-19 status, age in years and sex were almost always included in the sample metadata. HLA class I and class II types, where available, came from metadata supplied by the sample provider rather than from assay-based typing. General conclusions and limits of the study: How much clinical and demographic metadata was included differed by source and by participant, and the metadata was provided uncurated.

TCRbeta CDR3 regions were amplified from genomic DNA using the immunoSEQ Assay, a bias-controlled multiplex PCR. Turning to the authors' computational methods: The number of nucleated cells in each sample was estimated by amplification of reference gene primers within the assay. To quantify the absolute abundance of each unique TCRbeta CDR3 rearrangement, sequence reads were collapsed and filtered. For each sample, productive Simpson clonality was calculated by taking the square root of Simpson's diversity index across productive rearrangements. Held by TCRdb, this immuneACCESS table contains in-frame sequences only and omits some clones. Under half of the omission traces to an unresolved V gene where checked; the cause of the rest is unknown. V, J and clone size are those of that table, while D and trimming were read from the DNA. The sample table contains a few hundred thousand clones; only one count was recorded for 80% to 85% of them. Approximately 3% of the sample rests with the top ten.

As to this clone: Its antigen is still unknown. Nothing much larger sits one base from this clone, and base qualities are not available.

Samples from volunteer blood donors who had recovered from COVID-19 were contributed by a second Seattle source. The collaborating institutions used their own protocols to collect whole blood in K2EDTA tubes. Collaborator samples were shipped for TCRbeta analysis as frozen whole blood, isolated PBMCs, or DNA extracted from either sample type. V sheds 0 bases and J sheds 6 bases, leaving 12 bases between their ends. The CDR3 runs 15 residues from the cysteine to the phenylalanine. Only the CDR3 DNA stays, 45 bases, in frame from base 1. Via the germline V gene, CDR1 is SGHRS and CDR2 YFSETQ. This TCR derives from a woman aged 25 to 39 who had recovered from COVID-19. Input material: peripheral blood. The chain uses TRBV5-1 and TRBJ2-2, with TRBD2 as a weak D call on 5 bases. The CDR3 reads as follows: CASSLVGDSSGELFF. The nucleotides are TGCGCCAGCAGCTTGGTGGGAGACTCTTCCGGGGAGCTGTTTTTT.